This T cell receptor beta chain was recorded in a study of blood T cell repertoires in COVID-19. CDR3 length: 14 amino acids. Germline V lookup: CDR1 LNHDA, CDR2 SQIVND (reference sequence). Germline trimming cut 6 bases from V and 2 bases from J; bases unmatched to any gene: 0. The data were produced by immunoSEQ multiplex PCR, yet TCRdb's version contains in-frame clones alone and is incomplete. The sample contains 150,000 or so clones, roughly 80% of which appear only once. This clonotype originated in a man aged 45-65 years who had recovered from COVID-19. Sequencing was done on a sample of PBMCs or T cells enriched from blood (not recorded which). The chain has TRBV19 and TRBJ2-6; 8 nucleotides match TRBD1. CDR3 protein: CASRDRAGANVLTF. CDR3 coding DNA: TGTGCCAGTAGGGACAGGGCTGGGGCCAACGTCCTGACTTTC.